This is a list of T cell receptor beta chains from one sample in a study of Ad26.COV2.S vaccination and SARS-CoV-2 variants. Assay: immunoSEQ multiplex PCR; the TCRdb copy retains only in-frame clones and omits some. The sample carries about 480,000 clones, roughly 89% recorded once. This sample comprised peripheral blood, obtained in a trial of Ad26.COV2.S vaccine versus placebo. The receptors here all came from a person between 18 and 65 years old who received the Ad26.COV2.S COVID-19 vaccine or a placebo. Both conserved end residues are part of each CDR3. The D gene is left open where the match is weak. Clone sizes are given selectively: once, few, many, or a class where the clone is expanded.

v_gene: TRBV11-2; j_gene: TRBJ2-1; abundance: .; len: 15; d_gene: TRBD1; CDR3nt: TGTGCCAGCAGCCCGCGGACAGGGGCCTACAATGAGCAGTTCTTC; CDR3aa: CASSPRTGAYNEQFF
v_gene: TRBV18; j_gene: TRBJ1-1; abundance: .; len: 15; d_gene: .; CDR3nt: TGTGCCAGCTCACCACGGGGGCAGGCGAACACTGAAGCTTTCTTT; CDR3aa: CASSPRGQANTEAFF
v_gene: TRBV28; j_gene: TRBJ2-7; abundance: once; len: 16; d_gene: TRBD2; CDR3nt: TGTGCCAGCAGTTCAGACCGACTAGCGGGAGTGTACGAGCAGTACTTC; CDR3aa: CASSSDRLAGVYEQYF
v_gene: TRBV9; j_gene: TRBJ1-3; abundance: .; len: 15; d_gene: .; CDR3nt: TGTGCCAGCAGCACCAGCCGGGACGTCGGAAACACCATATATTTT; CDR3aa: CASSTSRDVGNTIYF
v_gene: TRBV21-1; j_gene: TRBJ2-7; abundance: .; len: 20; d_gene: .; CDR3nt: TGTGCCAGCAGCAAAGGATTGGGTAGACAAGTTCGAATGCCTGACTACGAGCAGTACTTC; CDR3aa: CASSKGLGRQVRMPDYEQYF
v_gene: TRBV18; j_gene: TRBJ2-7; abundance: .; len: 14; d_gene: .; CDR3nt: TGTGCCAGCTCACCGGATGGGCAAAACAACGAGCAGTACTTC; CDR3aa: CASSPDGQNNEQYF
v_gene: TRBV6-2/TRBV6-3; j_gene: TRBJ1-6; abundance: .; len: 15; d_gene: .; CDR3nt: TGTGCCAGCAGTTACGATGACAACTGGGTTTCACCCCTCCACTTT; CDR3aa: CASSYDDNWVSPLHF
v_gene: TRBV28; j_gene: TRBJ2-4; abundance: .; len: 15; d_gene: .; CDR3nt: TGTGCCAGCAGTTTATCAGGGCCAACCAAAAACATTCAGTACTTC; CDR3aa: CASSLSGPTKNIQYF
v_gene: TRBV5-4; j_gene: TRBJ2-4; abundance: .; len: 16; d_gene: .; CDR3nt: TGTGCCAGCAGCGCCAGGGGTGTTCGGATTGGTAACATTCAGTACTTC; CDR3aa: CASSARGVRIGNIQYF
v_gene: TRBV2; j_gene: TRBJ1-1; abundance: .; len: 11; d_gene: .; CDR3nt: TGTGCCAGCCAGGAACGAGATATAGCTTTCTTT; CDR3aa: CASQERDIAFF
v_gene: TRBV3-1/TRBV3-2; j_gene: TRBJ2-1; abundance: .; len: 14; d_gene: .; CDR3nt: TGTGCCAGCAGCCAAGATCCCACCGGGACAGAGCAGTTCTTC; CDR3aa: CASSQDPTGTEQFF
v_gene: TRBV6-2/TRBV6-3; j_gene: TRBJ1-5; abundance: few; len: 16; d_gene: .; CDR3nt: TGTGCCAGCAGTTACACCGGGACTCTTAGCAATCAGCCCCAGCATTTT; CDR3aa: CASSYTGTLSNQPQHF
v_gene: TRBV30; j_gene: TRBJ1-2; abundance: .; len: 12; d_gene: .; CDR3nt: TGTGCCTGGAGTGTGCGGGGATATGGCTACACCTTC; CDR3aa: CAWSVRGYGYTF
v_gene: TRBV19; j_gene: TRBJ2-1; abundance: once; len: 16; d_gene: .; CDR3nt: TGTGCCAGTAGTATAGAAACAGGGATCGCCCACAATGAGCAGTTCTTC; CDR3aa: CASSIETGIAHNEQFF
v_gene: TRBV7-8; j_gene: TRBJ2-7; abundance: .; len: 14; d_gene: TRBD1; CDR3nt: TGTGCCAGCAGCCTCGACAGGGGGGTCTACGAGCAGTACTTC; CDR3aa: CASSLDRGVYEQYF
v_gene: TRBV10-3; j_gene: TRBJ2-2; abundance: .; len: 14; d_gene: TRBD2; CDR3nt: TGTGCCATCAGTGAGCGGACTAGCGCCGGGGAGCTGTTTTTT; CDR3aa: CAISERTSAGELFF
v_gene: TRBV28; j_gene: TRBJ2-3; abundance: .; len: 12; d_gene: .; CDR3nt: TGTGCCAGCACGCAGGCCACAGATACGCAGTATTTT; CDR3aa: CASTQATDTQYF
v_gene: TRBV5-1; j_gene: TRBJ2-5; abundance: .; len: 16; d_gene: .; CDR3nt: TGCGCCAGCAGCCCCCCAGGGAGGGGGCGCCAAGAGACCCAGTACTTC; CDR3aa: CASSPPGRGRQETQYF
v_gene: TRBV4-2; j_gene: TRBJ2-7; abundance: .; len: 17; d_gene: .; CDR3nt: TGTGCCAGCAGCCAAGATAGAGGTGGGGACTTCTCCTACGAGCAGTACTTC; CDR3aa: CASSQDRGGDFSYEQYF
v_gene: TRBV28; j_gene: TRBJ2-2; abundance: .; len: 16; d_gene: TRBD2; CDR3nt: TGTGCCAGCAGTCAAAATAGCGGGAGGGTTACCGGGGAGCTGTTTTTT; CDR3aa: CASSQNSGRVTGELFF
v_gene: TRBV7-3; j_gene: TRBJ2-1; abundance: .; len: 15; d_gene: TRBD2; CDR3nt: TGTGCCAGCAGCTTAACTAGCGGGACGTTCGATGAGCAGTTCTTC; CDR3aa: CASSLTSGTFDEQFF
v_gene: TRBV12-3/TRBV12-4; j_gene: TRBJ2-3; abundance: .; len: 11; d_gene: .; CDR3nt: TGTGCCAGCAGCACTGAGGGTACGCAGTATTTT; CDR3aa: CASSTEGTQYF
v_gene: TRBV7-8; j_gene: TRBJ2-7; abundance: .; len: 14; d_gene: .; CDR3nt: TGTGCCAGCAGCTTAGGCTTTGGGCTTTACGAGCAGTACTTC; CDR3aa: CASSLGFGLYEQYF
v_gene: TRBV7-2; j_gene: TRBJ1-5; abundance: .; len: 16; d_gene: .; CDR3nt: TGTGCCAGCAGCCCCCCCGCGGCAAGCTTCAATCAGCCCCAGCATTTT; CDR3aa: CASSPPAASFNQPQHF
v_gene: TRBV6-5; j_gene: TRBJ2-5; abundance: .; len: 12; d_gene: .; CDR3nt: TGTGCCGGGGGGGCCCCCATGGAGACCCAGTACTTC; CDR3aa: CAGGAPMETQYF
v_gene: TRBV18; j_gene: TRBJ2-1; abundance: once; len: 17; d_gene: .; CDR3nt: TGTGCCAGCTCACCACGGGGCGGGGGCCCCGCATTAGGTGAGCAGTTCTTC; CDR3aa: CASSPRGGGPALGEQFF
v_gene: TRBV2; j_gene: TRBJ2-1; abundance: few; len: 14; d_gene: .; CDR3nt: TGTGCCAGCAGTGTTTCGAGGGGAACCAATGAGCAGTTCTTC; CDR3aa: CASSVSRGTNEQFF
v_gene: TRBV19; j_gene: TRBJ2-1; abundance: .; len: 16; d_gene: TRBD2; CDR3nt: TGTGCCAGTAGTATTTTGTCGAGCGGGAGGGCCAATGAGCAGTTCTTC; CDR3aa: CASSILSSGRANEQFF
v_gene: TRBV28; j_gene: TRBJ2-5; abundance: .; len: 16; d_gene: TRBD1; CDR3nt: TGTGCCAGCAGTCAAACCGGGACAGGGGGGGGAGAGACCCAGTACTTC; CDR3aa: CASSQTGTGGGETQYF
v_gene: TRBV28; j_gene: TRBJ2-7; abundance: .; len: 16; d_gene: TRBD1; CDR3nt: TGTGCCAGCAGTTTACTGAACCGGGACAGGGGGTACGAGCAGTACTTC; CDR3aa: CASSLLNRDRGYEQYF
v_gene: TRBV27; j_gene: TRBJ1-2; abundance: .; len: 15; d_gene: TRBD1; CDR3nt: TGTGCCAGCAGTACCAGAGGACAGGGGGACTATGGCTACACCTTC; CDR3aa: CASSTRGQGDYGYTF
v_gene: TRBV7-8; j_gene: TRBJ1-4; abundance: .; len: 14; d_gene: .; CDR3nt: TGTGCCAGCAGCCCCCGGACAGTCGCGGAAAAACTGTTTTTT; CDR3aa: CASSPRTVAEKLFF
v_gene: TRBV15; j_gene: TRBJ2-5; abundance: .; len: 16; d_gene: .; CDR3nt: TGTGCCACCAGCAGAGATGTCCCTAATCGGGGGGAGACCCAGTACTTC; CDR3aa: CATSRDVPNRGETQYF
v_gene: TRBV19; j_gene: TRBJ1-5; abundance: .; len: 15; d_gene: .; CDR3nt: TGTGCCAGTAGTCCACAGGTCAATAGCAATCAGCCCCAGCATTTT; CDR3aa: CASSPQVNSNQPQHF
v_gene: TRBV5-1; j_gene: TRBJ2-1; abundance: .; len: 16; d_gene: TRBD2; CDR3nt: TGCGCCAGCAGCTTGGGTAGCGGGAGCTCCTACAATGAGCAGTTCTTC; CDR3aa: CASSLGSGSSYNEQFF
v_gene: TRBV20-1; j_gene: TRBJ2-5; abundance: .; len: 13; d_gene: .; CDR3nt: TGCAGTGCTAGTCCCGGGACACAAGAGACCCAGTACTTC; CDR3aa: CSASPGTQETQYF
v_gene: TRBV5-4; j_gene: TRBJ2-7; abundance: few; len: 13; d_gene: .; CDR3nt: TGTGCCAGCACCCCCGTCTTAGAGGGGGAGCAGTACTTC; CDR3aa: CASTPVLEGEQYF
v_gene: TRBV19; j_gene: TRBJ1-5; abundance: once; len: 15; d_gene: .; CDR3nt: TGTGCCAGTAGTATCGTGGGGACGAGCAATCAGCCCCAGCATTTT; CDR3aa: CASSIVGTSNQPQHF
v_gene: TRBV10-3; j_gene: TRBJ2-5; abundance: .; len: 14; d_gene: .; CDR3nt: TGTGCCATCAGACCCACGTCGTACCAAGAGACCCAGTACTTC; CDR3aa: CAIRPTSYQETQYF
v_gene: TRBV27; j_gene: TRBJ2-7; abundance: few; len: 15; d_gene: TRBD1; CDR3nt: TGTGCCAGCAGAGGACAGGCCGGTATGGAATACGAGCAGTACTTC; CDR3aa: CASRGQAGMEYEQYF